Below are 26 T cell receptor beta chains sequenced from a single sample in a study of shared clonotypes between healthy human individuals. This table comes from immunoSEQ multiplex PCR, and its TCRdb copy is limited to in-frame clones, with some not included. The data contain 1.6 million or so clones, around 98.5% of them singletons. The sequenced sample was naive CD4+ T cells sorted from blood. Subset described: CD45RA+ positively selected. The receptors come from a man under 40 in good health.

This clone has only one observation. The gene calls are TRBV13 and TRBJ2-7; tentative D call: TRBD2 (6 bases). The CDR3 runs 14 residues. Germline CDR1 and CDR2: PRHDT and FYEKMQ (reference sequence). V was clipped by 3 bases and J by 3 bases, with 12 bases between them. CDR3 sequence (DNA): TGTGCCAGCAGCTTGACGGGAGACGACTACGAGCAGTACTTC. Amino acid sequence: CASSLTGDDYEQYF.

The chain has TRBV5-4 and TRBJ2-7; 14 bases are shared with TRBD2. The V gene's germline CDR1 is SGHNT and CDR2 YYREEE (reference sequence). V lost 4 bases to trimming and J lost 2 bases; unmatched junction nucleotides: 8. The CDR3 spans 17 residues. CDR3 nucleotide sequence: TGTGCCAGCAGCGAAGAGGGACTAGCGGGAGCCCCCTACGAGCAGTACTTC. Translating gives CASSEEGLAGAPYEQYF.

CDR3 DNA: TGTGCCAGCTCACGGGGTACAGGGACCCACACCGGGGAGCTGTTTTTT. The encoded protein is CASSRGTGTHTGELFF. The chain has TRBV18 and TRBJ2-2; maybe TRBD1 (6 bases). The CDR3 runs 16 residues. The V and J ends lost 4 bases and 3 bases respectively, with 15 bases between them. The germline CDR1 and CDR2 sequences are KGHSH and LQKENI.

This clone was counted once. V usage is TRBV6-1 and J usage is TRBJ2-1; D remains unclear. CDR3 length: 16 residues. Trimming shortened V by 1 base and J by 0 bases, and 10 bases separated the two germline ends. Germline CDR1 and CDR2: MNHNS and SASEGT. CDR3 region: CASSEVATSSYNEQFF. The CDR3 DNA is TGTGCCAGCAGTGAAGTGGCAACGAGCTCCTACAATGAGCAGTTCTTC.

This chain connects TRBV5-4 to TRBJ2-1; tentative D call: TRBD1 (5 bases). Germline CDR1 and CDR2: SGHNT and YYREEE (reference sequence). There are 16 residues in the CDR3. Trimming took off 0 bases at V and 2 bases at J, with 12 bases between the two ends. CDR3 in amino acids: CASSLAQGVAYNEQFF. Written as DNA, the CDR3 is TGTGCCAGCAGCTTGGCCCAAGGGGTTGCCTACAATGAGCAGTTCTTC.

V is TRBV6-5 and J is TRBJ2-1, with D maybe TRBD1 (6 bases). In germline, CDR1 is MNHEY, CDR2 SVGAGI. Trimming left V 8 bases short and J 7 bases short, with 12 bases between. The CDR3 has 12 residues. CDR3 sequence: CASSDSPNEQFF. The CDR3 bases are TGTGCCAGCTCGGACAGTCCAAATGAGCAGTTCTTC.

The chain is built from TRBV10-3 and TRBJ1-1; D is ambiguous. In germline, CDR1 is ENHRY, CDR2 SYGVKD. This CDR3 contains 12 residues. V shed 7 bases and J shed 6 bases, with 12 bases lying between them. The CDR3 DNA reads as TGTGCCATCAAAGAAGAAAGCGCTGAAGCTTTCTTT. This translates into CAIKEESAEAFF.

V and J are TRBV6-5 and TRBJ2-4; D uncertain. V lost 6 bases and J 0 bases, leaving 9 bases between the germline ends. Germline-derived CDR1 and CDR2 are MNHEY and SVGAGI. The CDR3 spans 14 residues. The CDR3 nucleotides are TGTGCCAGCAGCCCCAGGCTAGCCAAAAACATTCAGTACTTC. It yields the protein CASSPRLAKNIQYF.

For this clone: The sample holds other DNA sequences that translate to the same CDR3. This chain joins TRBV30 and TRBJ1-5; 7 positions match TRBD1. Germline V gene sequence: CDR1 GTSNPN, CDR2 SVGIG (reference sequence). J was trimmed by 4 bases and V by 4 bases; bases with no gene match: 1. This CDR3 has 12 residues. This chain's CDR3 is CAWNRGNQPQHF. CDR3 sequence (DNA): TGTGCCTGGAACAGGGGTAATCAGCCCCAGCATTTT.

This clone occurred once. J is TRBJ2-7 and V is TRBV29-1; D call uncertain. Trimming removed 5 bases at V and 3 bases at J, with 14 bases between. The CDR3 spans 13 residues. Germline lookup yields CDR1 SQVTM and CDR2 ANQGSEA. As DNA, the CDR3 is TGCAGCGTTAGAACAGATCGGTTCTACGAGCAGTACTTC. Its translation: CSVRTDRFYEQYF.

J is TRBJ2-2 and V is TRBV28, with D maybe TRBD2 (5 bases). CDR1 and CDR2 from the germline V gene are MDHEN and SYDVKM. The CDR3 length is 15 residues. V lost 5 bases and J 6 bases, leaving 16 bases between the germline ends. CDR3 DNA sequence: TGTGCCAGCAGTACACCAGGCGGGTTGGCCGGGGAGCTGTTTTTT. Translation: CASSTPGGLAGELFF.

CDR3 DNA: TGTGCCTGGAGGCAACAAGTGAACACTGAAGCTTTCTTT. Translated, it gives CAWRQQVNTEAFF. V and J are TRBV30 and TRBJ1-1, with D unclear. The CDR3 contains 13 residues. V lost 3 bases to trimming and J lost 0 bases, with 8 bases between them. Germline-derived CDR1 and CDR2 are GTSNPN and SVGIG (reference sequence).

The chain couples TRBV5-1 to TRBJ2-3; D remains unclear. There are 12 residues in the CDR3. Germline V gene sequence: CDR1 SGHRS, CDR2 YFSETQ. Trimming stripped 4 bases from V and 4 bases from J, with 7 bases between. The CDR3 loop is CASSEWADTQYF. As DNA, the CDR3 is TGCGCCAGCAGCGAATGGGCAGATACGCAGTATTTT.

The J gene is TRBJ1-5, the V gene TRBV29-1, with 8 bases fitting TRBD1. Germline assignment: CDR1 SQVTM and CDR2 ANQGSEA. The ends lost 5 bases at V and 5 bases at J; junction bases unmatched: 5. The CDR3 is made up of 13 amino acids. CDR3 DNA sequence: TGCAGCGTTTCCGGACAGGGAGATCAGCCCCAGCATTTT. Protein product: CSVSGQGDQPQHF.

The rearrangement links TRBV5-1 to TRBJ1-4; no firm D call. The germline CDR1 and CDR2 sequences are SGHRS and YFSETQ. The V gene lost 0 bases and the J gene lost 0 bases, with 6 bases spanning the gap. The CDR3 is made up of 15 amino acids. The CDR3 loop reads CASSLVASTNEKLFF. CDR3 nucleotides: TGCGCCAGCAGCTTGGTAGCATCAACTAATGAAAAACTGTTTTTT.

The chain links TRBV27 to TRBJ2-1, with a tentative D call TRBD1 (5 bases). Looked up from germline, CDR1 is MNHEY and CDR2 is SMNVEV (reference sequence). CDR3 length equals 14 residues. Trimming left V 2 bases short and J 5 bases short, with 10 bases between. The CDR3 is CASSLNRPNNEQFF. The CDR3, as DNA: TGTGCCAGCAGTTTAAACAGGCCCAACAATGAGCAGTTCTTC.

This clone was seen a single time. V is TRBV10-3 and J is TRBJ2-1, with 11 bases aligning to TRBD2. This CDR3 is 16 amino acids long. The germline gives CDR1 ENHRY, CDR2 SYGVKD. Trimming removed 4 bases from V and 2 bases from J; junction bases left unmatched: 4. The CDR3 region is CAISGGLADPYNEQFF. The CDR3 DNA reads TGTGCCATCAGTGGGGGACTAGCGGACCCCTACAATGAGCAGTTCTTC.

V is TRBV7-9 and J is TRBJ2-1; D is possibly TRBD1 or TRBD2 (5 bases each). There are 14 residues in the CDR3. Germline V CDR1 and CDR2: SEHNR, FQNEAQ (reference sequence). Trimming took off 5 bases at V and 6 bases at J, with 14 bases between the two ends. The CDR3 reads CASSPRGTPNEQFF. CDR3 bases: TGTGCCAGCAGCCCTAGAGGGACCCCCAATGAGCAGTTCTTC. The variable domain in full, with the rest retrieved from reference TRBV7-9 and TRBJ2-1, is DTGVSQNPRHKITKRGQNVTFRCDPISEHNRLYWYRQTLGQGPEFLTYFQNEAQLEKSRLLSDRFSAERPKGSFSTLEIQRTEQGDSAMYLCASSPRGTPNEQFFGPGTRLTVL.

This chain joins TRBV28 and TRBJ2-7, with 7 positions matching TRBD2. Per germline, CDR1 MDHEN and CDR2 SYDVKM. CDR3 length: 14 residues. Trimming cost V 2 bases and J 3 bases; bases outside gene matches: 4. The CDR3 nucleotides are TGTGCCAGCAGTTTAGCGGGAGTGTTCTACGAGCAGTACTTC. Its translation: CASSLAGVFYEQYF.

This chain uses TRBV6-5 with TRBJ2-1; TRBD2 agrees at 7 bases. Germline V gene lookup returns CDR1 MNHEY and CDR2 SVGAGI. With 9 bases clipped from V and 2 bases from J, the junction kept 7 bases outside the gene matches. The CDR3 extends over 14 amino acids. CDR3 amino acids: CASRTGGTYNEQFF. CDR3 sequence (DNA): TGTGCCAGTCGCACGGGGGGAACCTACAATGAGCAGTTCTTC.

Concerning this clone: This sample includes further DNA sequences coding for the same CDR3. J is TRBJ1-4 and V is TRBV29-1; D unresolved. Trimming left V 1 base short and J 3 bases short, with 3 bases between. Germline V gene lookup returns CDR1 SQVTM and CDR2 ANQGSEA. The CDR3 covers 12 residues. In DNA, the CDR3 is TGCAGCGTTGAAGTAGCTAATGAAAAACTGTTTTTT. Its translation is CSVEVANEKLFF.

The V call is TRBV7-9, the J call TRBJ2-3; D is perhaps TRBD1 (6 bases). CDR1 and CDR2 (germline): SEHNR, FQNEAQ (reference sequence). The CDR3 consists of 15 residues. The germline V and J ends were trimmed by 2 bases and 3 bases, with 12 bases remaining between them. CDR3 sequence: CASSLLARGTDTQYF. The CDR3 DNA reads as TGTGCCAGCAGCTTACTGGCGAGGGGGACAGATACGCAGTATTTT.

V is TRBV7-2 and J is TRBJ2-3, with 8 positions matching TRBD2. CDR1 is SGHTA and CDR2 is FQGNSA in the germline V gene. J was trimmed by 6 bases and V by 2 bases; bases with no gene match: 19. The CDR3 has 19 amino acids. As DNA, the CDR3 is TGTGCCAGCAGCTTAAGAATGTCGTCGGGACTAGGAACCCGCGATACGCAGTATTTT. This encodes CASSLRMSSGLGTRDTQYF.

This chain connects TRBV5-1 to TRBJ1-1; D remains unclear. CDR3 length: 15 residues. The V and J ends lost 1 base and 1 base respectively, with 11 bases between them. Per germline, CDR1 SGHRS and CDR2 YFSETQ. The chain's CDR3 is CASSLSVTGNTEAFF. DNA of the CDR3: TGCGCCAGCAGCTTGTCAGTGACCGGGAACACTGAAGCTTTCTTT.

This chain links TRBV7-9 with TRBJ1-2; D ambiguous. The CDR3 has 13 residues. Germline lookup yields CDR1 SEHNR and CDR2 FQNEAQ (reference sequence). V lost 5 bases, J lost 3 bases, and 10 bases lay in between. The CDR3 DNA sequence: TGTGCCAGCAGCCTCGAGAGATACTATGGCTACACCTTC. This codes for CASSLERYYGYTF.

The chain combines TRBV7-9 with TRBJ1-1, with D possibly TRBD1 on 6 matching bases. The CDR3 is made up of 13 amino acids. Germline assignment: CDR1 SEHNR and CDR2 FQNEAQ (reference sequence). V lost 5 bases and J 1 base, leaving 8 bases between the germline ends. DNA for the CDR3: TGTGCCAGCAGCGCACAGGGGAACACTGAAGCTTTCTTT. Encoded protein: CASSAQGNTEAFF.